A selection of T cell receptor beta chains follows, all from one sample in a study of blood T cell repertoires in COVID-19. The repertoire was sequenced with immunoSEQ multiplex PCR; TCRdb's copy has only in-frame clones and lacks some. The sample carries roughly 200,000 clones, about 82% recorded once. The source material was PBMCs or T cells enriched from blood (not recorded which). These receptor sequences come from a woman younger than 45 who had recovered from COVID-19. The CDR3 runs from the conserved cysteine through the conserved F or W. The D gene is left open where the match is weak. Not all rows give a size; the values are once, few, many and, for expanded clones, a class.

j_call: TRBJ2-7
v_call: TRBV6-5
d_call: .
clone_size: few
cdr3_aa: CASSPRQESLEQYF
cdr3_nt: TGTGCCAGCAGTCCACGACAAGAGTCGCTCGAGCAGTACTTC

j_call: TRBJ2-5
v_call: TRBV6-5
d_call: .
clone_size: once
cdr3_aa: CASSPGQGPAETQYF
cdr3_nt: TGTGCCAGTTCCCCGGGACAAGGGCCAGCGGAGACCCAGTACTTC

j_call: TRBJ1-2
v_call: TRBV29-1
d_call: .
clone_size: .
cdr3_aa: CSVGTLNSYGYTF
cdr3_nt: TGCAGCGTCGGGACTCTTAACTCCTATGGCTACACCTTC

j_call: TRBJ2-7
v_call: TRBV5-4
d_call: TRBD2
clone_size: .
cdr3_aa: CASSEGLAFLEQYF
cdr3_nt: TGTGCCAGCAGCGAGGGACTAGCGTTCCTCGAGCAGTACTTC

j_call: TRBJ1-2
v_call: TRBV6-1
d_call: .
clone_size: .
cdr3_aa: CASSEVDAGPNYGYTF
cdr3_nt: TGTGCCAGCAGTGAAGTGGATGCGGGTCCTAACTATGGCTACACCTTC

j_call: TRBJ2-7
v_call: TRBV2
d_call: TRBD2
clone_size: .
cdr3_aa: CASTDPAILAGGHEQYF
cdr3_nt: TGTGCCAGCACTGACCCCGCGATACTAGCGGGAGGGCACGAGCAGTACTTC

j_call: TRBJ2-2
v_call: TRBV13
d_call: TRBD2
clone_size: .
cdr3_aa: CASSPVRRLAATGELFF
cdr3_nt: TGTGCCAGCAGCCCAGTCCGGCGGCTAGCGGCCACCGGGGAGCTGTTTTTT

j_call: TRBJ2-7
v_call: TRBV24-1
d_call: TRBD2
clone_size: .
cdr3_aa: CATPSPDSGSLKSYEQYF
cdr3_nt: TGTGCCACCCCCTCCCCAGATAGCGGGAGCCTTAAGTCTTACGAGCAGTACTTC

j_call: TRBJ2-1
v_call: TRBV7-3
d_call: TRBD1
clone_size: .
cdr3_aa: CASSSPGQGAYNEQFF
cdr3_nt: TGTGCCAGCAGCTCACCGGGACAGGGGGCCTACAATGAGCAGTTCTTC

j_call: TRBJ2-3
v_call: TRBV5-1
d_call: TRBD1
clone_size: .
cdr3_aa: CASRNDRGADTQYF
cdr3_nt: TGCGCCAGCAGAAACGACAGGGGGGCAGATACGCAGTATTTT

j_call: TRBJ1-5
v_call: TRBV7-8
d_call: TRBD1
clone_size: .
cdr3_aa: CASSLRQGSHLEGGNQPQHF
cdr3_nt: TGTGCCAGCAGCTTAAGACAGGGTTCGCATCTTGAGGGGGGCAATCAGCCCCAGCATTTT

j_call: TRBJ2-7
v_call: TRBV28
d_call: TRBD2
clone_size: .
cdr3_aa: CASRVRVGTILRSYF
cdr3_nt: TGTGCCAGCAGAGTTAGGGTTGGGACTATCCTTCGGTCGTACTTC

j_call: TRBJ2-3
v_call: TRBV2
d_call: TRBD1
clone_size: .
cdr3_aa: CASSGQGGDTQYF
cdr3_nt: TGTGCCAGCAGTGGACAGGGGGGAGATACGCAGTATTTT

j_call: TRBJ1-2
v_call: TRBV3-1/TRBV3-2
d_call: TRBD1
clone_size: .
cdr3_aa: CASSQDPDRGDYGYTF
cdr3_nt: TGTGCCAGCAGCCAAGATCCGGACAGGGGAGACTATGGCTACACCTTC

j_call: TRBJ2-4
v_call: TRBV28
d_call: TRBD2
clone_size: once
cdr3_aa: CASKTSGQLAKNIQYF
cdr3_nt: TGTGCCAGCAAAACTAGCGGGCAACTAGCCAAAAACATTCAGTACTTC

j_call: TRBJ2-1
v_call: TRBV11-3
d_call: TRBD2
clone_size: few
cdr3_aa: CASSPGLAGGLYNEQFF
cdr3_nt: TGTGCCAGCAGCCCGGGACTAGCGGGAGGGCTATACAATGAGCAGTTCTTC

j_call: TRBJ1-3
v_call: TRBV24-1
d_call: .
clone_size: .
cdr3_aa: CATSEHDRRGNTIYF
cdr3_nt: TGTGCCACCAGTGAACACGACAGGAGGGGAAACACCATATATTTT

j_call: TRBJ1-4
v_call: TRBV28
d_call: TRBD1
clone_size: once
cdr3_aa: CASSPRTGSVEKLFF
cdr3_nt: TGTGCCAGCAGTCCTCGGACAGGGTCCGTGGAAAAACTGTTTTTT

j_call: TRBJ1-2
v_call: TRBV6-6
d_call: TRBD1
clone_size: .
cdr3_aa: CASSGSRQGGAYYGYTF
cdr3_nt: TGTGCCAGCAGTGGATCTAGACAGGGCGGGGCGTACTATGGCTACACCTTC

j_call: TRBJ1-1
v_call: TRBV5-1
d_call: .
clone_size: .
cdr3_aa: CASSNDVPRENTEAFF
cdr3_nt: TGCGCCAGCAGCAACGATGTCCCCCGAGAGAACACTGAAGCTTTCTTT

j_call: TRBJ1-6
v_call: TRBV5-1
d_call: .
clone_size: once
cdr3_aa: CASSLQGSSYNSPLHF
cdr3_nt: TGCGCCAGCAGCTTACAGGGAAGCTCCTATAATTCACCCCTCCACTTT

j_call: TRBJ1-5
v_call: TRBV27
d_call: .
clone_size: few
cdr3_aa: CASSFGGNSNQPQHF
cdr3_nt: TGTGCCAGCAGTTTTGGAGGGAACAGCAATCAGCCCCAGCATTTT

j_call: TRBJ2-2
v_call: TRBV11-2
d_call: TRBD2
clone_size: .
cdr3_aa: CASSPGGFSREKGELFF
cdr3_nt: TGTGCCAGCAGCCCCGGGGGATTCTCGCGGGAGAAGGGAGAGCTGTTTTTT

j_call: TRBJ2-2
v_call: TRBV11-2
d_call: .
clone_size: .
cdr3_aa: CASSLIELTGELFF
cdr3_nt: TGTGCCAGCAGCTTAATTGAACTCACCGGGGAGCTGTTTTTT

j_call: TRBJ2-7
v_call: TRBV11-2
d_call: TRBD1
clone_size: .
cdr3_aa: CASSLGDRGPYEQYF
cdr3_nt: TGTGCCAGCAGCTTAGGAGACAGGGGGCCTTACGAGCAGTACTTC

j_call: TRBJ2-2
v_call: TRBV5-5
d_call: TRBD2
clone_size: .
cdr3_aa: CASSSRGGDGELFF
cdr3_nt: TGTGCCAGCAGCTCGCGGGGGGGCGACGGGGAGCTGTTTTTT

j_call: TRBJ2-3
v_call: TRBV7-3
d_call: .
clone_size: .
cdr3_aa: CASSLRASDTQYF
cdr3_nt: TGTGCCAGCAGCTTGCGGGCCTCAGATACGCAGTATTTT

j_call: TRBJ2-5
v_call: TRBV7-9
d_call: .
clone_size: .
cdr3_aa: CASSKHGTLLQETQYF
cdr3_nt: TGTGCCAGCAGCAAACACGGGACACTACTCCAAGAGACCCAGTACTTC

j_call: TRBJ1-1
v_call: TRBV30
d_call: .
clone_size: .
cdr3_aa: CAWNVSPNTEAFF
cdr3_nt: TGTGCCTGGAACGTCAGTCCGAACACTGAAGCTTTCTTT

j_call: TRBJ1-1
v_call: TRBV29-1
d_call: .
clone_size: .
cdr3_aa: CSVVTLMGAEAFF
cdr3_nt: TGCAGCGTTGTAACCCTAATGGGCGCTGAAGCTTTCTTT

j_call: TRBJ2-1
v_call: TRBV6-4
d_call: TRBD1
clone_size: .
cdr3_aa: CASSEWRTGVKSYNEQFF
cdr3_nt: TGTGCCAGCAGTGAATGGAGGACAGGGGTTAAATCCTACAATGAGCAGTTCTTC

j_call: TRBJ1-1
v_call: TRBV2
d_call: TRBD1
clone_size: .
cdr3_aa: CASSETGGPAEAFF
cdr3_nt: TGTGCCAGCAGTGAAACAGGGGGCCCCGCTGAAGCTTTCTTT

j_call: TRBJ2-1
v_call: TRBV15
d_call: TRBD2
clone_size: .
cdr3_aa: CATSRDGTSGSRGNEQFF
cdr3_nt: TGTGCCACCAGCAGAGATGGGACTAGCGGGAGTAGGGGCAATGAGCAGTTCTTC

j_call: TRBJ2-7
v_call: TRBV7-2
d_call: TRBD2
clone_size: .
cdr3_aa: CASSWSSGYEQYF
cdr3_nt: TGTGCCAGCAGCTGGAGTAGCGGGTACGAGCAGTACTTC

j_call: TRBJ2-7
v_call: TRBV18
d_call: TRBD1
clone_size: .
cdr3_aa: CASSPPGFLVPRRTGDFYEQYF
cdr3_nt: TGTGCCAGCTCACCACCAGGTTTTTTGGTACCCCGACGGACAGGGGATTTCTACGAGCAGTACTTC

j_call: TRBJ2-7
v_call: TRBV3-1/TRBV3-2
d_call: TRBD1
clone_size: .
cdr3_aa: CASSSRDSRSYEQYF
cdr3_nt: TGTGCCAGCAGCTCGAGGGACAGCCGCTCCTACGAGCAGTACTTC

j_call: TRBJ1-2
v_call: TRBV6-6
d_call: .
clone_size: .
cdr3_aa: CASSYGPSGFSGYTF
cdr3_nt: TGTGCCAGCAGTTACGGGCCATCAGGGTTTAGTGGCTACACCTTC

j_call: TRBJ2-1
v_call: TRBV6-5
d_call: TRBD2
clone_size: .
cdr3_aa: CASSSGLAGVGEQFF
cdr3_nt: TGTGCCAGCAGTTCGGGACTAGCGGGAGTTGGTGAGCAGTTCTTC

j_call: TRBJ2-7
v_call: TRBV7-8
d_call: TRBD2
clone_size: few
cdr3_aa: CASSEGQTRLAVPF
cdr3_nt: TGTGCCAGCAGCGAGGGACAGACAAGACTAGCGGTACCCTTC

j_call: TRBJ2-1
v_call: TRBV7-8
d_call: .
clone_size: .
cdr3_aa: CASSLRQGGRNEQFF
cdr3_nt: TGTGCCAGCAGCCTCAGACAGGGAGGACGGAATGAGCAGTTCTTC

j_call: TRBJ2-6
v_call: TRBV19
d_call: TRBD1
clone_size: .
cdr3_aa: CASSPGTGRSGANVLTF
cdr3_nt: TGTGCCAGTAGTCCGGGGACAGGCCGCTCTGGGGCCAACGTCCTGACTTTC

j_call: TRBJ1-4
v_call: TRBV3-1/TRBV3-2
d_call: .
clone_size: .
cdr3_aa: CASSQPSDSTNEKLFF
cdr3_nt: TGTGCCAGCAGCCAACCGTCAGACAGCACTAATGAAAAACTGTTTTTT

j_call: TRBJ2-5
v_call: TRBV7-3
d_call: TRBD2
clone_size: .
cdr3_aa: CASSSGLAGGQETQYF
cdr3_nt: TGTGCCAGCAGCTCGGGACTAGCGGGGGGCCAAGAGACCCAGTACTTC

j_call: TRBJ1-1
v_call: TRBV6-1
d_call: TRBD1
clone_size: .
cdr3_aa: CASSDVGTVNTEAFF
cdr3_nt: TGTGCCAGCAGTGATGTAGGGACAGTAAACACTGAAGCTTTCTTT

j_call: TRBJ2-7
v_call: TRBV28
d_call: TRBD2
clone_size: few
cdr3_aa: CASSLLAGSSYEQYF
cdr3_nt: TGTGCCAGCAGTTTACTAGCGGGGTCGTCCTACGAGCAGTACTTC

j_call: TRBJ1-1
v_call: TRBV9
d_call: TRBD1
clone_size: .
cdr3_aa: CASSAGQGLRGTEAFF
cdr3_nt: TGTGCCAGCAGCGCCGGACAGGGCCTGCGGGGCACTGAAGCTTTCTTT

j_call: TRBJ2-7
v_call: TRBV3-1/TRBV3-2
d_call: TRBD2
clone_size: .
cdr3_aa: CASSQQLAGGPEQYF
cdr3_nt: TGTGCCAGCAGCCAGCAACTAGCGGGAGGGCCCGAGCAGTACTTC

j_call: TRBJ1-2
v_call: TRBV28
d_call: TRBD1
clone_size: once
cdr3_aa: CASRKPGGGYGYTF
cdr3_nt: TGTGCCAGTAGAAAGCCAGGGGGAGGATATGGCTACACCTTC

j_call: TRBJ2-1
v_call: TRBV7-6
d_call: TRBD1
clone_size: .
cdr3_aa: CASSLGSGQHRNEQFF
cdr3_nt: TGTGCCAGCAGCTTAGGATCGGGACAGCACCGCAATGAGCAGTTCTTC

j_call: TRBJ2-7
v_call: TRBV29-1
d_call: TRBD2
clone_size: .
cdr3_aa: CSAVAGDYEQYF
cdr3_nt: TGCAGCGCCGTGGCGGGGGACTACGAGCAGTACTTC

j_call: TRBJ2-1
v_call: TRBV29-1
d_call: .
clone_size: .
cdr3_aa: CSGRFGNEQFF
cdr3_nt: TGCAGCGGACGGTTCGGGAATGAGCAGTTCTTC

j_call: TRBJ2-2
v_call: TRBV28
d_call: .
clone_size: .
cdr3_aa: CASSYTGQGELFF
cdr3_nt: TGTGCCAGCAGTTATACAGGGCAAGGGGAGCTGTTTTTT

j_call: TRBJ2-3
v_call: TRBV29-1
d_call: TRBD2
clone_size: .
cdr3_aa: CSVEENGLVPDTQYF
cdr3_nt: TGCAGCGTTGAAGAGAATGGACTAGTTCCTGATACGCAGTATTTT

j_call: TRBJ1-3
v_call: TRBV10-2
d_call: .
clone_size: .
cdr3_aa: CASIGQTSGNTIYF
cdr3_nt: TGCGCCAGCATTGGACAGACCTCTGGAAACACCATATATTTT

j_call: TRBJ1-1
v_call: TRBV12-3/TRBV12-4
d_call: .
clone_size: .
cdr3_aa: CASSETLAFF
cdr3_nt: TGTGCCAGCTCGGAGACCCTGGCTTTCTTT

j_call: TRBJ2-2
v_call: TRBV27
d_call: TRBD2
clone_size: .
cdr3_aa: CASSLTAGLAFFTGELFF
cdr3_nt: TGTGCCAGCAGTTTAACTGCGGGACTAGCCTTCTTCACCGGGGAGCTGTTTTTT